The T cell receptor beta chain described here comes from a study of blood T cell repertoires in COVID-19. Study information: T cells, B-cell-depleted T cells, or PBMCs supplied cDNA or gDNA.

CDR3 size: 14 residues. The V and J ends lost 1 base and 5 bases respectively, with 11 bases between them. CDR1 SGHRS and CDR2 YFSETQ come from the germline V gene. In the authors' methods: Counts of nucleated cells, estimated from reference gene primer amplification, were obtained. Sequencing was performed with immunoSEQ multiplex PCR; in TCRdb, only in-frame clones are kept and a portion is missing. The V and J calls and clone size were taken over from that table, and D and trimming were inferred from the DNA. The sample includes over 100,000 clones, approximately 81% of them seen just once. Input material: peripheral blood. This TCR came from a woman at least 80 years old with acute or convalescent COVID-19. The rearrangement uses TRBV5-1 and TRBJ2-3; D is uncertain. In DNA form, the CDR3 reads TGCGCCAGCAGCTTGCAGACTGGCGGAGATACGCAGTATTTT. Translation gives CASSLQTGGDTQYF.